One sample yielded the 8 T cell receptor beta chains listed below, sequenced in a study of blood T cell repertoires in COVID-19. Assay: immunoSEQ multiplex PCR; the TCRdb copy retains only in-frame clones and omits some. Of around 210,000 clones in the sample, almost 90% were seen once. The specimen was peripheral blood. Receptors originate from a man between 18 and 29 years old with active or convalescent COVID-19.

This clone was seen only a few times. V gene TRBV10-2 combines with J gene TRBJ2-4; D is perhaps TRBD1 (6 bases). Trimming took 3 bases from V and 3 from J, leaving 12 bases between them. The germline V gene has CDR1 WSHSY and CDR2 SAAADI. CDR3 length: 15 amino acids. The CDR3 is CASSDHSGDKNIQYF. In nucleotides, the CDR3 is TGCGCCAGCAGTGACCATTCAGGGGACAAAAACATTCAGTACTTC.

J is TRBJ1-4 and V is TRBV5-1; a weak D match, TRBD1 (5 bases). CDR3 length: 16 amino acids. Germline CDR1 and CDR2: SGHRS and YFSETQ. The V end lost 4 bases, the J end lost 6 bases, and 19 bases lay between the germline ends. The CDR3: CASSEEPGLKDEKLFF. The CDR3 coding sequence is TGCGCCAGCAGCGAGGAACCGGGACTCAAGGATGAAAAACTGTTTTTT. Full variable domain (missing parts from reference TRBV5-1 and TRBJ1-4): KAGVTQTPRYLIKTRGQQVTLSCSPISGHRSVSWYQQTPGQGLQFLFEYFSETQRNKGNFPGRFSGRQFSNSRSEMNVSTLELGDSALYLCASSEEPGLKDEKLFFGSGTQLSVL.

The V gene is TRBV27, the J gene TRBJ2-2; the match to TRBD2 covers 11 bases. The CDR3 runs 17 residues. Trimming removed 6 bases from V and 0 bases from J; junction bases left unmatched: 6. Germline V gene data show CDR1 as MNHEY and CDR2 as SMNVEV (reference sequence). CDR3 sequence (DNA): TGTGCCAGCAGGTTAGCGGGAGGGCCTACGAACACCGGGGAGCTGTTTTTT. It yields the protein CASRLAGGPTNTGELFF.

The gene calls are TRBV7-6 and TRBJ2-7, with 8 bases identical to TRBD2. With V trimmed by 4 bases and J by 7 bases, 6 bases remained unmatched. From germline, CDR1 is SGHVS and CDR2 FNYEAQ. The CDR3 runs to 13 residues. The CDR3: CASSSPGGYEQYF. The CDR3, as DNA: TGTGCCAGCAGCTCGCCGGGGGGGTATGAGCAGTACTTC.

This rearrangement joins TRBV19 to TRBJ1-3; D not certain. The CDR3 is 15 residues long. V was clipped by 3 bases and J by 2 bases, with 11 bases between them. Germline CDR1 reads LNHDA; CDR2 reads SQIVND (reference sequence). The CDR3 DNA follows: TGTGCCAGTAGTATTTGGGCAGATCCTGGAAACACCATATATTTT. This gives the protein CASSIWADPGNTIYF.

CDR3 sequence reads: CASSILAAESNQPQHF. The CDR3 DNA reads TGTGCCAGCTCAATTCTTGCGGCAGAGAGCAATCAGCCCCAGCATTTT. The gene calls are TRBV18 and TRBJ1-5; no clear D gene. CDR3 length: 16 residues. V dropped 5 bases and J dropped 1 base, with 15 bases sitting between them. Germline lookup yields CDR1 KGHSH and CDR2 LQKENI.

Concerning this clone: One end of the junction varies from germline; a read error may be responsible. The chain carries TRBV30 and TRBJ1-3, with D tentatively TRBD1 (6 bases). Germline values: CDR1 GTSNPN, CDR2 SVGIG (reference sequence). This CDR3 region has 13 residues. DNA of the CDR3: TGTGCCTGGAGCGGAAAGGGACAAGTCAGAGGGGATTTT. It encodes CAWSGKGQVRGDF.

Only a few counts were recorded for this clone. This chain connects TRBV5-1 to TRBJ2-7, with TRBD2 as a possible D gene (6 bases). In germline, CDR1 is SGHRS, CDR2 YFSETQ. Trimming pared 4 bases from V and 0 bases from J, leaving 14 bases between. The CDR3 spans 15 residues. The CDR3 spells CASSTSGSSSYEQYF. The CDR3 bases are TGCGCCAGCAGCACCAGCGGGTCAAGCTCCTACGAGCAGTACTTC.